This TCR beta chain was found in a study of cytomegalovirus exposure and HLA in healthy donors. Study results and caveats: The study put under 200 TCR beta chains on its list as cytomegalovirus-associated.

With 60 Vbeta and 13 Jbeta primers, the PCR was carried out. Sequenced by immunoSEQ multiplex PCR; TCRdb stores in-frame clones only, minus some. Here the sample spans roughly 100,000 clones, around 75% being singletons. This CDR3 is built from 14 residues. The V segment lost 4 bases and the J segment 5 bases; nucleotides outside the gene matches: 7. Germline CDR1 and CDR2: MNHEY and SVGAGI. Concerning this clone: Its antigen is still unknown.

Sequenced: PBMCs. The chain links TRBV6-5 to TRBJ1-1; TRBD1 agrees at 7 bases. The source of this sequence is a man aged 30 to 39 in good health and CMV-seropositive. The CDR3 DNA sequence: TGTGCCAGCAGTTTCCGGGACAGCGGGACTGAAGCTTTCTTT. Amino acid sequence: CASSFRDSGTEAFF.